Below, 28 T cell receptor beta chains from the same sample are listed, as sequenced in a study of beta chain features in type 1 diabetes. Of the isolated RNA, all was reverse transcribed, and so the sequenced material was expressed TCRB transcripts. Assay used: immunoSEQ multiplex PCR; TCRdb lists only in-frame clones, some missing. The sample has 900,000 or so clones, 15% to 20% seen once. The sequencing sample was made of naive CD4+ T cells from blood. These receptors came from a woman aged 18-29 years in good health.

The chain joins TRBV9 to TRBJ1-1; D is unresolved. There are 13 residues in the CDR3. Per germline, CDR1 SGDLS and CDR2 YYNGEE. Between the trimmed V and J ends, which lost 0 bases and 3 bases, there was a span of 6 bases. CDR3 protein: CASSVGAHTEAFF. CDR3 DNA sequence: TGTGCCAGCAGCGTAGGGGCCCACACTGAAGCTTTCTTT.

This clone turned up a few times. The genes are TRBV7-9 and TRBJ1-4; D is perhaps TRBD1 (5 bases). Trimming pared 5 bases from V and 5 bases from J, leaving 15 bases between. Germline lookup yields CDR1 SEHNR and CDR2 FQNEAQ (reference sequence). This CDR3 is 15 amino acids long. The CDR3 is CASSPPGGYNEKLFF. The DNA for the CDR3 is TGTGCCAGCAGCCCACCTGGGGGATACAATGAAAAACTGTTTTTT. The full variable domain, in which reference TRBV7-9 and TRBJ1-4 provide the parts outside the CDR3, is DTGVSQNPRHKITKRGQNVTFRCDPISEHNRLYWYRQTLGQGPEFLTYFQNEAQLEKSRLLSDRFSAERPKGSFSTLEIQRTEQGDSAMYLCASSPPGGYNEKLFFGSGTQLSVL.

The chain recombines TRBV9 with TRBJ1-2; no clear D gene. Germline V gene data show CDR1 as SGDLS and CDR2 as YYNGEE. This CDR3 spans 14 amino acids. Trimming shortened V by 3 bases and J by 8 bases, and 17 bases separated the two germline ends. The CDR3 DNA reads TGTGCCAGCAGCGCCCCCACGGAGGGCCGCGGCTACACCTTC. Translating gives CASSAPTEGRGYTF.

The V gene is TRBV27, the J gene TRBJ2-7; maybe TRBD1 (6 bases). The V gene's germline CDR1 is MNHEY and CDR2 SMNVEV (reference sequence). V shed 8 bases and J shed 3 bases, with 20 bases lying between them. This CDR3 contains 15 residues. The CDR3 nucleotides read TGTGCCAGCGGTGACCCCAACAGGGTTCTCTACGAGCAGTACTTC. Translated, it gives CASGDPNRVLYEQYF.

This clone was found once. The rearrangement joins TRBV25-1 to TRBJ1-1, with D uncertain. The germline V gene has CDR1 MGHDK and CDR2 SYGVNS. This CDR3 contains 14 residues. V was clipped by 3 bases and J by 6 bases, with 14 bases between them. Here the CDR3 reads CASSDGPYRAEAFF. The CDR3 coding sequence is TGTGCCAGCAGTGATGGACCCTACCGCGCTGAAGCTTTCTTT.

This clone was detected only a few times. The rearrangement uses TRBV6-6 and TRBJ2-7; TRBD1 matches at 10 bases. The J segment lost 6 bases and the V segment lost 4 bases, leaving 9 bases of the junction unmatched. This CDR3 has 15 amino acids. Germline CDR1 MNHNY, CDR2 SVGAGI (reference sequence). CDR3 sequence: CASSSGTGAAGEQYF. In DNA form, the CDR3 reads TGTGCCAGCAGTTCTGGGACAGGGGCGGCAGGCGAGCAGTACTTC.

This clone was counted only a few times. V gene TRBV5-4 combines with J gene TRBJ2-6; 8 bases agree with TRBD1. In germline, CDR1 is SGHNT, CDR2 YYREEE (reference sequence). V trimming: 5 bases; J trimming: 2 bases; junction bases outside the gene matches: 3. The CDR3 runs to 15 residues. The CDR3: CASRLQGAGANVLTF. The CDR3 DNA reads TGTGCCAGCAGGTTACAGGGGGCTGGGGCCAACGTCCTGACTTTC.

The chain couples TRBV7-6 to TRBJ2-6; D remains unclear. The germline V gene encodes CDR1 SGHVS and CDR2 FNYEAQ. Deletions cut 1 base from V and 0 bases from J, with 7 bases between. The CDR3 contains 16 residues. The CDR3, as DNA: TGTGCCAGCAGCTTAGGGCAGGTCTCTGGGGCCAACGTCCTGACTTTC. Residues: CASSLGQVSGANVLTF.

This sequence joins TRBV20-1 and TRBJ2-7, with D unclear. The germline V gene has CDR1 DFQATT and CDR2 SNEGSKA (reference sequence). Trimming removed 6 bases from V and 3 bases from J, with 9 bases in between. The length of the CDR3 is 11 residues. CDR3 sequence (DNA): TGCAGTGCCCCGAACAACTACGAGCAGTACTTC. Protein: CSAPNNYEQYF.

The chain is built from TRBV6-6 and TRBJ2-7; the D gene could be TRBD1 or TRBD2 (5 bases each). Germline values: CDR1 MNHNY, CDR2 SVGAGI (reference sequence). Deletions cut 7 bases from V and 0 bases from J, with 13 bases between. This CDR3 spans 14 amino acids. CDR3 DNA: TGTGCCAGCACCCGGGACGGAAACTCCTACGAGCAGTACTTC. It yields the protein CASTRDGNSYEQYF.

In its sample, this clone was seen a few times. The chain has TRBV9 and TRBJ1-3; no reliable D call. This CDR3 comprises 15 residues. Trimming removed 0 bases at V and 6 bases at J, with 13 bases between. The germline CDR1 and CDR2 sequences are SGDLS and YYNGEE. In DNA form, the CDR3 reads TGTGCCAGCAGCGTAGAAGGAAGGGCTGCAAACACCATATATTTT. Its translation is CASSVEGRAANTIYF.

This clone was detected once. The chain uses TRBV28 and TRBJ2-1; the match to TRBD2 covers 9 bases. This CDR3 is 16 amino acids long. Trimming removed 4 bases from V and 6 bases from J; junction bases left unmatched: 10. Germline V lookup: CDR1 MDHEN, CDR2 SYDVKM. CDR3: CASSSAGLAGINEQFF. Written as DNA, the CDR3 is TGTGCCAGCAGTTCAGCGGGGCTAGCGGGAATCAATGAGCAGTTCTTC.

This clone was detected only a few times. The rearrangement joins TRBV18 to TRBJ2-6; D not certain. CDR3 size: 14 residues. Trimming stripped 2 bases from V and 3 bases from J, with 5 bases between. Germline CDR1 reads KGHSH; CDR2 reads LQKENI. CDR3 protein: CASSPENGANVLTF. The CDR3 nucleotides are TGTGCCAGCTCACCAGAAAATGGGGCCAACGTCCTGACTTTC.

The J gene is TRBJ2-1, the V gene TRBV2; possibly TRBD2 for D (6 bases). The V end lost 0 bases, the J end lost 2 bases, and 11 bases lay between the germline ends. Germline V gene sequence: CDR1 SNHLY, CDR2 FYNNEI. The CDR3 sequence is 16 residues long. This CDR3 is CASSEARLATYNEQFF. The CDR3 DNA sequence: TGTGCCAGCAGTGAAGCGCGGCTAGCGACCTACAATGAGCAGTTCTTC.

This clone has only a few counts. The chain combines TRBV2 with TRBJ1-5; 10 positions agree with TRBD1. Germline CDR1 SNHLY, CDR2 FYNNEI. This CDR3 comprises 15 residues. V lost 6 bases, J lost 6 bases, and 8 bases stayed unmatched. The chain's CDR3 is CASRGDRGFGQPQHF. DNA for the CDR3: TGTGCCAGCAGGGGGGACAGGGGTTTCGGTCAGCCCCAGCATTTT.

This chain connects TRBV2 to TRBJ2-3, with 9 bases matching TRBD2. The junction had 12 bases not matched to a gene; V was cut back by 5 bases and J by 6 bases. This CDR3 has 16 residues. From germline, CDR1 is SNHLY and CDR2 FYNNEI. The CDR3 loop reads CASSTPLAGGPDTQYF. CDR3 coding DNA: TGTGCCAGCAGTACCCCGCTGGCGGGAGGGCCGGATACGCAGTATTTT.

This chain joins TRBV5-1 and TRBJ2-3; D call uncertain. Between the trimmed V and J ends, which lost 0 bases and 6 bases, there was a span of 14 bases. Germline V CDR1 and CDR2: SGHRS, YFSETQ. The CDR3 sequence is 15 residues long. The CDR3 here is CASSLVRQGRDTQYF. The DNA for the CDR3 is TGCGCCAGCAGCTTGGTCCGGCAAGGACGGGATACGCAGTATTTT.

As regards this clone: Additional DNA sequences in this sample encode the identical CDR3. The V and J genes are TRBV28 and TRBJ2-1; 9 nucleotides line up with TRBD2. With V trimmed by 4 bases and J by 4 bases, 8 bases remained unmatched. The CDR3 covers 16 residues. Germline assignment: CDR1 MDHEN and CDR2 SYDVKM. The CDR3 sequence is CASSSSTSGRYNEQFF. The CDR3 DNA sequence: TGTGCCAGCAGTTCCTCGACTAGCGGAAGATACAATGAGCAGTTCTTC.

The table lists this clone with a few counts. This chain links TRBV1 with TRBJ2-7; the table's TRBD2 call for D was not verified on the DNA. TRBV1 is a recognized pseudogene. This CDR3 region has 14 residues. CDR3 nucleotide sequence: TGCACCAGCAGCCAACGTAGCGGATGCTACGAGCAGTACTTC. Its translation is CTSSQRSGCYEQYF.

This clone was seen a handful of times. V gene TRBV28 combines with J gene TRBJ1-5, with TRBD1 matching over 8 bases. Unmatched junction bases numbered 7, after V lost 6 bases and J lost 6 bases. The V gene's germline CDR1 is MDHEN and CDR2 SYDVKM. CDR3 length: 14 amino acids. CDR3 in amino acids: CASSRDRSRQPQHF. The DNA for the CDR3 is TGTGCCAGCAGCCGGGACAGGTCGCGTCAGCCCCAGCATTTT.

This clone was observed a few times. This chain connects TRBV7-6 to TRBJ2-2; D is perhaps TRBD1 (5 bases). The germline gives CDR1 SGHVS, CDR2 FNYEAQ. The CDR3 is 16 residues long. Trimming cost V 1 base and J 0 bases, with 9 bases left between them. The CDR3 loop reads CASSLVPTANTGELFF. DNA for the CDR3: TGTGCCAGCAGCTTAGTCCCGACAGCGAACACCGGGGAGCTGTTTTTT.

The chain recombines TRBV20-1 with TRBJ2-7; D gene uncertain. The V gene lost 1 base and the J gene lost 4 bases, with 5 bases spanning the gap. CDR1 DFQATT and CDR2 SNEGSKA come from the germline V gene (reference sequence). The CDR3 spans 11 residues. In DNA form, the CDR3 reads TGCAGTGCTAGAGTCCCGTACGAGCAGTACTTC. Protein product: CSARVPYEQYF.

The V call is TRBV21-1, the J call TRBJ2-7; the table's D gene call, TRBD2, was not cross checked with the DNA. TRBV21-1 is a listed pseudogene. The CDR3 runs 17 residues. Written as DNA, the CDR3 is TGTGCCAGCAGCAAAGTTCGGCTAGCGGGAGAAGCATACGAGCAGTACTTC. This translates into CASSKVRLAGEAYEQYF.

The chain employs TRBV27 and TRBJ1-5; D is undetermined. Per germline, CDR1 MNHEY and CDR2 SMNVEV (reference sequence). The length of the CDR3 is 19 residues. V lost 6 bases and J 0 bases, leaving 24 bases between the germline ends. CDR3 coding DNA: TGTGCCAGCAGATTTCAAATCAAATTACAGAAATGTAGCAATCAGCCCCAGCATTTT. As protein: CASRFQIKLQKCSNQPQHF.

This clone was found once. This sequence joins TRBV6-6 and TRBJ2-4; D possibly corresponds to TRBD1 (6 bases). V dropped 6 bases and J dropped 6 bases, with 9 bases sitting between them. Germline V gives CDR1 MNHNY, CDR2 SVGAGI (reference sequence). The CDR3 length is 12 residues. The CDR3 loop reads CASRSTGNIQYF. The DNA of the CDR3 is TGTGCCAGCAGATCGACAGGAAACATTCAGTACTTC.

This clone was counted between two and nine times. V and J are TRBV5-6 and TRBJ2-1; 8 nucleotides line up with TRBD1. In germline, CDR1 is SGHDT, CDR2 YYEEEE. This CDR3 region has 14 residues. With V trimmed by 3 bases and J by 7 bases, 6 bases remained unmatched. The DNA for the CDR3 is TGTGCCAGCAGCTCCCAGGGGGCTGGGAATGAGCAGTTCTTC. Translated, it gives CASSSQGAGNEQFF.

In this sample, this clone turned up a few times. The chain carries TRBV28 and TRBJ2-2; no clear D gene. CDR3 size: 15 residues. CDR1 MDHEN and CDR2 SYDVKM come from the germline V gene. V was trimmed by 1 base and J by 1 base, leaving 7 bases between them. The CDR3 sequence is CASSLSVGNTGELFF. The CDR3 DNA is TGTGCCAGCAGTTTATCGGTAGGGAACACCGGGGAGCTGTTTTTT.

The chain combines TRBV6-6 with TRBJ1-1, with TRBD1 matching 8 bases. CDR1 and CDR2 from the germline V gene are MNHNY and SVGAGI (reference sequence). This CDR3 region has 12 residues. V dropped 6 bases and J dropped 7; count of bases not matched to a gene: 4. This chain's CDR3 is CASSRTGFEAFF. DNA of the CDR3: TGTGCCAGCAGCCGGACAGGGTTTGAAGCTTTCTTT.